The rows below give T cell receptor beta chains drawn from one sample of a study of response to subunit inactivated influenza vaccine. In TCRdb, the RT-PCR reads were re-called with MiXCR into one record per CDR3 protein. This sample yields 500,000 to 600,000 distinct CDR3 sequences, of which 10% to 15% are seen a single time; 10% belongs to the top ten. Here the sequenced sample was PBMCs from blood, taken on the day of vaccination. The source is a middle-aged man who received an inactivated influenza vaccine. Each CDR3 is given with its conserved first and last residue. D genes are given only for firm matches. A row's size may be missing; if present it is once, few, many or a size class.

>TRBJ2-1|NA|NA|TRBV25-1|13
TGTGCCAGCAGTGTAACGAACTACAATGAGCAGTTCTTC
CASSVTNYNEQFF
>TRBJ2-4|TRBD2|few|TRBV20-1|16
TGCAGTGCTAACCGAGTGCGGGAGTGGGCCAAAAACATTCAGTACTTC
CSANRVREWAKNIQYF
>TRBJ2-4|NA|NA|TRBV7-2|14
TGTGCCAGCAGTGAGGGGGGGGCCAAAAACATTCAGTACTTC
CASSEGGAKNIQYF
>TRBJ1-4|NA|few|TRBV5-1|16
TGCGCCAGCAGCTCAGGTCCGGGCCGTTTTAATGAAAAACTGTTTTTT
CASSSGPGRFNEKLFF
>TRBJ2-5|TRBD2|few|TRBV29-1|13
TGCAGCGTTTGGGGACTAGCGCAAGAGACCCAGTACTTC
CSVWGLAQETQYF
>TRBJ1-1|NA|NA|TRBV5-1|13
TGCGCCAGCACTATTACAGGGAACACTGAAGCTTTCTTT
CASTITGNTEAFF
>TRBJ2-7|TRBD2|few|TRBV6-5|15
TGTGCCAGCAATTCTCGTAGCGGGATGGCTGGCGAGCAGTACTTC
CASNSRSGMAGEQYF
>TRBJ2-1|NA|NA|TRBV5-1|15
TGCGCCAGCAGCTTGGTGTTTTCGAAATACAATGAGCAGTTCTTC
CASSLVFSKYNEQFF
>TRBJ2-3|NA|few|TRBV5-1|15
TGCGCCAGCAGCTTGGCCGATAGTCGTACAGATACGCAGTATTTT
CASSLADSRTDTQYF
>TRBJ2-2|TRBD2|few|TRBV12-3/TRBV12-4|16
TGTGCCAGCAGTCGTACTAGCGGGAGTGGGGCCGGGGAGCTGTTTTTT
CASSRTSGSGAGELFF